This is a list of T cell receptor beta chains from one sample in a study of blood T cell repertoires in COVID-19. Sequenced by immunoSEQ multiplex PCR; TCRdb stores in-frame clones only, minus some. The sample has about 300,000 clones, about 90% seen once. Input material: PBMCs or T cells enriched from blood (not recorded which). The receptor source for this set is a woman between 45 and 65 years old who had been exposed to COVID-19. CDR3s include the opening cysteine and the closing phenylalanine or tryptophan. Each record gives: D gene, V gene, clone size, J gene, CDR3 DNA, CDR3 protein. The D gene is left open where the match is weak. Clone sizes are given selectively: once, few, many, or a class where the clone is expanded.

NA	TRBV19	NA	TRBJ2-2	TGTGCCAGTAGCCTTCGTGGGATCAGGGGCACCGGGGAGCTGTTTTTT	CASSLRGIRGTGELFF
NA	TRBV19	NA	TRBJ2-1	TGTGCCAGTAGTATTCCCCCCAGGAAACGGCCTTACAATGAGCAGTTCTTC	CASSIPPRKRPYNEQFF
TRBD1	TRBV4-2	few	TRBJ2-7	TGTGCCAGCAGCCGCCCGGGACAGCATTCCGAGCAGTACTTC	CASSRPGQHSEQYF
TRBD2	TRBV10-2	NA	TRBJ2-5	TGCGCCAGCAGTGAGTCGAAATTATTAGCGGGGGGGCCCTTGCGAGATAAAGAGACCCAGTACTTC	CASSESKLLAGGPLRDKETQYF
TRBD2	TRBV2	NA	TRBJ2-5	TGTGCCAGCATTAGGACTAGCGGGGGTCCTCAAGAGACCCAGTACTTC	CASIRTSGGPQETQYF
NA	TRBV11-2	once	TRBJ1-1	TGTGCCAGCCGAACCGGACTCGTGCATGAAGCTTTCTTT	CASRTGLVHEAFF
NA	TRBV14	NA	TRBJ1-1	TGTGCCAGCAGCCAAGATGCCAGGGTAACTGAAGCTTTCTTT	CASSQDARVTEAFF
NA	TRBV7-8	NA	TRBJ2-2	TGTGCCAGCAGCCCCCTAATCCGAGGAAACACCGGGGAGCTGTTTTTT	CASSPLIRGNTGELFF
NA	TRBV6-5	NA	TRBJ1-5	TGTGCCAGCGGACCTACAGGGAACAATCAGCCCCAGCATTTT	CASGPTGNNQPQHF
NA	TRBV2	NA	TRBJ1-2	TGTGCCAGCAGGGACTCGGCCGCTCTCTATGGCTACACCTTC	CASRDSAALYGYTF
TRBD2	TRBV11-2	NA	TRBJ2-3	TGTGCCAGCAGCCAGGGACTAGCGGGGATCTCACAAGATACGCAGTATTTT	CASSQGLAGISQDTQYF
NA	TRBV6-5	NA	TRBJ2-3	TGTGCCAGCACAAACTCGGACACTCGCACAGATACGCAGTATTTT	CASTNSDTRTDTQYF
NA	TRBV11-2	NA	TRBJ2-3	TGTGCCAGCAGCTTAGGCGCCCTAGATACGCAGTATTTT	CASSLGALDTQYF
NA	TRBV3-1/TRBV3-2	few	TRBJ1-4	TGTGCCAGCAGCCAGCCATCAGGGGTATCGGTTGAAAAACTGTTTTTT	CASSQPSGVSVEKLFF
TRBD1	TRBV5-6	NA	TRBJ1-4	TGTGCCAGCAGCTCGGACAGGGAAGCAACTAATGAAAAACTGTTTTTT	CASSSDREATNEKLFF
TRBD2	TRBV7-8	NA	TRBJ2-5	TGTGCCAGCAGCTTAATTGGGACTAGGGGGTTAGAGACCCAGTACTTC	CASSLIGTRGLETQYF
NA	TRBV5-1	NA	TRBJ1-1	TGCGCCAGCAGCTTGGCTTATAACACTGAAGCTTTCTTT	CASSLAYNTEAFF
TRBD1	TRBV3-1/TRBV3-2	NA	TRBJ2-5	TGTGCCAGCAGCCAAGACCAGGGGGTCATAGAGACCCAGTACTTC	CASSQDQGVIETQYF
TRBD2	TRBV10-2	NA	TRBJ2-1	TGCGCCAGCAGTGAGGCCCCACTAGCGGGGGGTCACAATGAGCAGTTCTTC	CASSEAPLAGGHNEQFF
NA	TRBV30	few	TRBJ1-1	TGTGCCTGGAGTGTAGCAGGGCTGAACACTGAAGCTTTCTTT	CAWSVAGLNTEAFF
NA	TRBV11-2	once	TRBJ2-2	TGTGCCAGCAGCCGGGGGACTTCGAACACCGGGGAGCTGTTTTTT	CASSRGTSNTGELFF
TRBD1	TRBV30	NA	TRBJ1-2	TGTGCCTGGAAGAGGGGGCCAGGGAAGGGATTTGGGTATGGCTACACCTTC	CAWKRGPGKGFGYGYTF
TRBD2	TRBV5-1	NA	TRBJ2-1	TGCGCCAGCAGCTTGGCCTCGCCAGGGACTAGCGGGGGCACGTCCTACAATGAGCAGTTCTTC	CASSLASPGTSGGTSYNEQFF
NA	TRBV5-6	NA	TRBJ1-6	TGTGCCAGCAGCTTCTCGAATTCACCCCTCCACTTT	CASSFSNSPLHF
NA	TRBV12-3/TRBV12-4	once	TRBJ2-5	TGTGCCAGCAGTACTCGGACAGAAGAGACCCAGTACTTC	CASSTRTEETQYF
NA	TRBV5-1	NA	TRBJ2-2	TGCGCCAGCAGCTTGGGTTTCCAGGGCAACACCGGGGAGCTGTTTTTT	CASSLGFQGNTGELFF
NA	TRBV11-2	NA	TRBJ2-5	TGTGCCAGCAGCTTATCCGGGGGACGGGAGACCCAGTACTTC	CASSLSGGRETQYF
NA	TRBV28	NA	TRBJ1-2	TGTGCCAGCAGCCCCGACAGGAACTATGGCTACACCTTC	CASSPDRNYGYTF
NA	TRBV2	NA	TRBJ1-1	TGTGCCAGCAGTGAAGGACACAGGAACACTGAAGCTTTCTTT	CASSEGHRNTEAFF
NA	TRBV7-2	NA	TRBJ2-3	TGTGCCAGCAGCCGTGACAGGTCCGATACGCAGTATTTT	CASSRDRSDTQYF
TRBD1	TRBV4-2	NA	TRBJ2-5	TGTGCCAGCAGCCAACTCACAGGGGATGAGTACCAAGAGACCCAGTACTTC	CASSQLTGDEYQETQYF
NA	TRBV6-1	NA	TRBJ1-6	TGTGCCAGCAGTGAAGCGCGACAGGTGGATTCACCCCTCCACTTT	CASSEARQVDSPLHF
TRBD2	TRBV28	few	TRBJ2-1	TGTGCCAGCAGAACCTCTAGCGGGGGGTACAATGAGCAGTTCTTC	CASRTSSGGYNEQFF
TRBD1	TRBV5-1	NA	TRBJ1-2	TGCGCCAGCGGTCGGGACAGGCCAGGCTACACCTTC	CASGRDRPGYTF
TRBD2	TRBV30	NA	TRBJ2-3	TGTGCCTGGGAAAGCTCGTTAGCGGGGGAGTTAGGTACGCAGTATTTT	CAWESSLAGELGTQYF
TRBD1	TRBV5-1	NA	TRBJ1-4	TGCGCCAGCAGCAGGGACCTGGACAGGGGTGAAAAACTGTTTTTT	CASSRDLDRGEKLFF
TRBD2	TRBV30	NA	TRBJ2-7	TGTGCCTGGAGTGGCGGGGGGTACTACGAGCAGTACTTC	CAWSGGGYYEQYF
TRBD2	TRBV10-3	NA	TRBJ2-7	TGTGCCATCAGTGATTTAGCGGGTTCCTACGAGCAGTACTTC	CAISDLAGSYEQYF
NA	TRBV27	NA	TRBJ1-2	TGTGCCAGCAGCCCTGAGGGCAGGGGTCATGGCTACACCTTC	CASSPEGRGHGYTF
NA	TRBV6-5	NA	TRBJ2-1	TGTGCCAGCCGGTCGAACAATGAGCAGTTCTTC	CASRSNNEQFF
NA	TRBV19	NA	TRBJ2-1	TGTGCCAGTAGTGTAAACCCCGGGACTCGAGAGCAGTTCTTC	CASSVNPGTREQFF
TRBD1	TRBV13	few	TRBJ1-1	TGTGCCAGCAGCCCATCAAGGGACAGGGGACAGAACACTGAAGCTTTCTTT	CASSPSRDRGQNTEAFF
TRBD2	TRBV7-2	NA	TRBJ2-1	TGTGCCAGCAGCTTAGAGCTAGCGGGGGGGCGCAATGAGCAGTTCTTC	CASSLELAGGRNEQFF
NA	TRBV28	NA	TRBJ2-1	TGTGCCAGCAGAGGACAGACGGTGTTAGCCTACAATGAGCAGTTCTTC	CASRGQTVLAYNEQFF
TRBD2	TRBV27	NA	TRBJ2-1	TGTGCCAGCAGTTTACGTCCAGCGGGGGGGCGCCATGAGCAGTTCTTC	CASSLRPAGGRHEQFF
TRBD1	TRBV2	NA	TRBJ2-3	TGTGCCAGCAGCGTCGGACAGGGTGGTGGAGATACGCAGTATTTT	CASSVGQGGGDTQYF
NA	TRBV5-1	once	TRBJ1-6	TGCGCCAGCAGACTGACAGAAACTAATAATTCACCCCTCCACTTT	CASRLTETNNSPLHF
TRBD2	TRBV4-2	NA	TRBJ2-7	TGTGCCAGCAGCCATTACGGGACTAGCGGGGGGTCTAGCTCCTACGAGCAGTACTTC	CASSHYGTSGGSSSYEQYF
TRBD2	TRBV9	NA	TRBJ2-5	TGTGCCAGCAGAAGGACTAGCGAAGAGACCCAGTACTTC	CASRRTSEETQYF